The rows below give T cell receptor beta chains drawn from one sample of a study of T cell changes during pregnancy in multiple sclerosis. Sequenced by immunoSEQ multiplex PCR; TCRdb stores in-frame clones only, minus some. The data contain 17,000 or so clones, 88% of them singletons. The source material was CD8+ T cells from peripheral blood mononuclear cells, sampled after pregnancy. Receptor source: a female donor in good health, enrolled as a control in a pregnancy study. Both conserved end residues are part of each CDR3. D genes are given only for firm matches. Part of the rows lack a size; the others show once, few, many or a class for expanded clones.

v_gene: TRBV12-1
abundance: NA
j_gene: TRBJ1-1
d_gene: NA
CDR3nt: TGTGCCAGCAGCGACCGGGACAGAATGAACACTGAAGCTTTCTTT
CDR3aa: CASSDRDRMNTEAFF

v_gene: TRBV15
abundance: NA
j_gene: TRBJ2-7
d_gene: NA
CDR3nt: TGTGCCACCAGCAGAGAGGGGGCCGACGAGCAGTACTTC
CDR3aa: CATSREGADEQYF

v_gene: TRBV4-2
abundance: NA
j_gene: TRBJ2-1
d_gene: NA
CDR3nt: TGTGCCAGCAGCCAAGATTGGTCTAGCGCATCCAATGAGCAGTTCTTC
CDR3aa: CASSQDWSSASNEQFF

v_gene: TRBV6-6
abundance: NA
j_gene: TRBJ2-7
d_gene: NA
CDR3nt: TGTGCCAGCAGTTACCCGCCGGGGAGGCCGAGTCGGGAGCAGTACTTC
CDR3aa: CASSYPPGRPSREQYF

v_gene: TRBV19
abundance: NA
j_gene: TRBJ1-1
d_gene: NA
CDR3nt: TGTGCCAGTAGTATTTCTATGAACACTGAAGCTTTCTTT
CDR3aa: CASSISMNTEAFF

v_gene: TRBV27
abundance: NA
j_gene: TRBJ2-7
d_gene: TRBD2
CDR3nt: TGTGCCAGCAGTTTATTCCTAGCGGGAGCCAGGTCCTACGAGCAGTACTTC
CDR3aa: CASSLFLAGARSYEQYF

v_gene: TRBV27
abundance: once
j_gene: TRBJ2-7
d_gene: TRBD2
CDR3nt: TGTGCCAGCAGTTACCGGGGGGGAGGCTACGAGCAGTACTTC
CDR3aa: CASSYRGGGYEQYF

v_gene: TRBV5-6
abundance: NA
j_gene: TRBJ1-5
d_gene: NA
CDR3nt: TGTGCCAGCAGCTTGGAGGGGGATTGGGGTTTCAGCAATCAGCCCCAGCATTTT
CDR3aa: CASSLEGDWGFSNQPQHF

v_gene: TRBV6-1
abundance: NA
j_gene: TRBJ2-1
d_gene: NA
CDR3nt: TGTGCCAGCAGTGCCTACTCTTACAATGAGCAGTTCTTC
CDR3aa: CASSAYSYNEQFF

v_gene: TRBV7-9
abundance: NA
j_gene: TRBJ2-3
d_gene: NA
CDR3nt: TGTGCCAGCAGCTTGGAAAGGGGGCTCGTGGGAGGAAGCACAGATACGCAGTATTTT
CDR3aa: CASSLERGLVGGSTDTQYF

v_gene: TRBV5-4
abundance: NA
j_gene: TRBJ1-1
d_gene: TRBD1
CDR3nt: TGTGCCAGCAGCTCCGTCGCCGGGACAGGGAACACTGAAGCTTTCTTT
CDR3aa: CASSSVAGTGNTEAFF

v_gene: TRBV6-1
abundance: NA
j_gene: TRBJ2-1
d_gene: NA
CDR3nt: TGTGCCAGCAACGTCTTGGGAGAAGCAGTTTGGCAGTTCTTC
CDR3aa: CASNVLGEAVWQFF

v_gene: TRBV9
abundance: once
j_gene: TRBJ1-2
d_gene: NA
CDR3nt: TGTGCCAGCAGCCCTCAGGGCCTGTATGGCTACACCTTC
CDR3aa: CASSPQGLYGYTF

v_gene: TRBV2
abundance: NA
j_gene: TRBJ1-1
d_gene: TRBD1
CDR3nt: TGTGCCAGCAGTCCTTCTGAGACAGGGTGGAACACTGAAGCTTTCTTT
CDR3aa: CASSPSETGWNTEAFF

v_gene: TRBV28
abundance: NA
j_gene: TRBJ2-1
d_gene: NA
CDR3nt: TGTGCCAGCAGTCCTCTTAGTTGGGAGAGCTCCTACAATGAGCAGTTCTTC
CDR3aa: CASSPLSWESSYNEQFF

v_gene: TRBV14
abundance: NA
j_gene: TRBJ1-2
d_gene: NA
CDR3nt: TGTGCCAGCAGCCCCCTGGGGGAGGCTTGGAACTATGGCTACACCTTC
CDR3aa: CASSPLGEAWNYGYTF

v_gene: TRBV2
abundance: NA
j_gene: TRBJ2-1
d_gene: NA
CDR3nt: TGTGCCAGCAGTGGGCTGACTGACAATGAGCAGTTCTTC
CDR3aa: CASSGLTDNEQFF

v_gene: TRBV19
abundance: NA
j_gene: TRBJ2-1
d_gene: NA
CDR3nt: TGTGCCAGTAGTATAGCGGACAATGAGCAGTTCTTC
CDR3aa: CASSIADNEQFF

v_gene: TRBV7-9
abundance: NA
j_gene: TRBJ2-3
d_gene: NA
CDR3nt: TGTGCCAGCACCAAGCTAGAAGGTACAGATACGCAGTATTTT
CDR3aa: CASTKLEGTDTQYF

v_gene: TRBV7-9
abundance: NA
j_gene: TRBJ1-5
d_gene: NA
CDR3nt: TGTGCCAGCAGCTCGGAAGGGGGTAGCAATCAGCCCCAGCATTTT
CDR3aa: CASSSEGGSNQPQHF

v_gene: TRBV7-9
abundance: NA
j_gene: TRBJ2-3
d_gene: NA
CDR3nt: TGTGCCAGCAGCTTAGGAGGGCACATCACAGATACGCAGTATTTT
CDR3aa: CASSLGGHITDTQYF

v_gene: TRBV18
abundance: NA
j_gene: TRBJ2-6
d_gene: TRBD1
CDR3nt: TGTGCCAGCTCGACTGTTTTTCGGGGACAGGGGACTGGGGCCAACGTCCTGACTTTC
CDR3aa: CASSTVFRGQGTGANVLTF

v_gene: TRBV6-6
abundance: once
j_gene: TRBJ1-4
d_gene: TRBD1
CDR3nt: TGTGCCAGCAGTTCTGGACAGGGAGGGGAAAAACTGTTTTTT
CDR3aa: CASSSGQGGEKLFF

v_gene: TRBV2
abundance: NA
j_gene: TRBJ1-5
d_gene: NA
CDR3nt: TGTGCCAGCAGTGAAGGAGGAACTGAGCCCCAGCATTTT
CDR3aa: CASSEGGTEPQHF

v_gene: TRBV27
abundance: NA
j_gene: TRBJ1-6
d_gene: TRBD1
CDR3nt: TGTGCCAGCAGTGTGGGGACAGGTAATTCACCCCTCCACTTT
CDR3aa: CASSVGTGNSPLHF

v_gene: TRBV21-1
abundance: NA
j_gene: TRBJ1-4
d_gene: NA
CDR3nt: TGTGCCAGCATCGAAAGTCAGGGCAATGCGTCAACTAATGAAAAACTGTTTTTT
CDR3aa: CASIESQGNASTNEKLFF

v_gene: TRBV7-6
abundance: NA
j_gene: TRBJ1-6
d_gene: NA
CDR3nt: TGTGCCAGTAGTGACACGGACTTCACCCTCCACTTT
CDR3aa: CASSDTDFTLHF

v_gene: TRBV7-9
abundance: NA
j_gene: TRBJ2-1
d_gene: NA
CDR3nt: TGTGCCAGCAGCCACCGGGACTACAATGAGCAGTTCTTC
CDR3aa: CASSHRDYNEQFF

v_gene: TRBV7-9
abundance: NA
j_gene: TRBJ1-1
d_gene: NA
CDR3nt: TGTGCCAGCAGCCTCCTAACAGGGTCGTTCACTGAAGCTTTCTTT
CDR3aa: CASSLLTGSFTEAFF

v_gene: TRBV5-4
abundance: NA
j_gene: TRBJ2-7
d_gene: NA
CDR3nt: TGTGCCAGCAGTTACGACTCGAACGCCTACGAGCAGTACTTC
CDR3aa: CASSYDSNAYEQYF

v_gene: TRBV28
abundance: NA
j_gene: TRBJ2-4
d_gene: NA
CDR3nt: TGTGCCAGCAGTTTACCGGGACTGGGGATTCAGTACTTC
CDR3aa: CASSLPGLGIQYF

v_gene: TRBV5-1
abundance: NA
j_gene: TRBJ1-5
d_gene: TRBD1
CDR3nt: TGCGCCAGCAGCTCTGGGACCCGGGACAGGGGGGAGCCCCAGCATTTT
CDR3aa: CASSSGTRDRGEPQHF

v_gene: TRBV19
abundance: NA
j_gene: TRBJ2-3
d_gene: NA
CDR3nt: TGTGCCAGTAGTATGGAGGGCTCCGGGACAGTTTTGTATTTT
CDR3aa: CASSMEGSGTVLYF

v_gene: TRBV27
abundance: NA
j_gene: TRBJ2-7
d_gene: NA
CDR3nt: TGTGCCAGCAGTTTCGGCGGGCTAGGCGAGCAGTACTTC
CDR3aa: CASSFGGLGEQYF

v_gene: TRBV10-1
abundance: NA
j_gene: TRBJ2-1
d_gene: TRBD2
CDR3nt: TGCGCCAGCAGTGGGCTAGCGGGGCCCAATGAGCAGTTCTTC
CDR3aa: CASSGLAGPNEQFF

v_gene: TRBV7-8
abundance: NA
j_gene: TRBJ2-7
d_gene: TRBD2
CDR3nt: TGTGCCAGCAGCCCATATAGCGGGAGCTCGGAAGAGCAGTACTTC
CDR3aa: CASSPYSGSSEEQYF

v_gene: TRBV28
abundance: once
j_gene: TRBJ1-1
d_gene: TRBD1
CDR3nt: TGTGCCAGCAGTTACACAGGGGACTACACTGAAGCTTTCTTT
CDR3aa: CASSYTGDYTEAFF

v_gene: TRBV11-3
abundance: NA
j_gene: TRBJ1-3
d_gene: TRBD1
CDR3nt: TGTGCCAGCAGCGCCGGGACAGGGGGCAATGGAAACACCATATATTTT
CDR3aa: CASSAGTGGNGNTIYF

v_gene: TRBV12-2
abundance: NA
j_gene: TRBJ1-1
d_gene: NA
CDR3nt: TGTGCAAGTCGCTTAGGGAGCAAGGACAGGGATGAGAACACTGAAGCTTTCTTT
CDR3aa: CASRLGSKDRDENTEAFF

v_gene: TRBV15
abundance: NA
j_gene: TRBJ1-4
d_gene: NA
CDR3nt: TGTGCCACCAGCAGTGGAACAGTCTCCGAAAAACTGTTTTTT
CDR3aa: CATSSGTVSEKLFF

v_gene: TRBV15
abundance: NA
j_gene: TRBJ2-7
d_gene: TRBD1
CDR3nt: TGTGCCACCAGCCAGGGGACAGGGTCGGCCTACGAGCAGTACTTC
CDR3aa: CATSQGTGSAYEQYF

v_gene: TRBV6-5
abundance: NA
j_gene: TRBJ1-1
d_gene: NA
CDR3nt: TGTGCCAGCAGTTACTCGGGTCGGGGGAAGAACACTGAAGCTTTCTTT
CDR3aa: CASSYSGRGKNTEAFF

v_gene: TRBV19
abundance: NA
j_gene: TRBJ1-5
d_gene: TRBD1
CDR3nt: TGTGCCAGTAGTATAGACACAGGGGATAGCAATCAGCCCCAGCATTTT
CDR3aa: CASSIDTGDSNQPQHF

v_gene: TRBV27
abundance: NA
j_gene: TRBJ2-2
d_gene: NA
CDR3nt: TGTGCCAGCAGGGGGGGTATCGGGGAGCTGTTTTTT
CDR3aa: CASRGGIGELFF

v_gene: TRBV2
abundance: NA
j_gene: TRBJ2-7
d_gene: NA
CDR3nt: TGTGCCAGCAGTGTAGACTCGTTCTACGAGCAGTACTTC
CDR3aa: CASSVDSFYEQYF

v_gene: TRBV7-9
abundance: NA
j_gene: TRBJ2-7
d_gene: NA
CDR3nt: TGTGCCAGCAGCTCCAACAGCTACGAGCAGTACTTC
CDR3aa: CASSSNSYEQYF

v_gene: TRBV7-9
abundance: NA
j_gene: TRBJ2-1
d_gene: NA
CDR3nt: TGTGCCAGCAGCTTACCAGCGGACAATGAGCAGTTCTTC
CDR3aa: CASSLPADNEQFF

v_gene: TRBV19
abundance: once
j_gene: TRBJ2-7
d_gene: TRBD1
CDR3nt: TGTGCCAGTACCCATGGGACAGGATTAGCCTACGAGCAGTACTTC
CDR3aa: CASTHGTGLAYEQYF

v_gene: TRBV10-1
abundance: NA
j_gene: TRBJ2-7
d_gene: NA
CDR3nt: TGCGCCAGCAGTTACAACGGACAGTCCTACGAGCAGTACTTC
CDR3aa: CASSYNGQSYEQYF

v_gene: TRBV5-6
abundance: NA
j_gene: TRBJ2-1
d_gene: TRBD2
CDR3nt: TGTGCCAGCAGCTGGACTAGCGAGCAGTTCTTC
CDR3aa: CASSWTSEQFF